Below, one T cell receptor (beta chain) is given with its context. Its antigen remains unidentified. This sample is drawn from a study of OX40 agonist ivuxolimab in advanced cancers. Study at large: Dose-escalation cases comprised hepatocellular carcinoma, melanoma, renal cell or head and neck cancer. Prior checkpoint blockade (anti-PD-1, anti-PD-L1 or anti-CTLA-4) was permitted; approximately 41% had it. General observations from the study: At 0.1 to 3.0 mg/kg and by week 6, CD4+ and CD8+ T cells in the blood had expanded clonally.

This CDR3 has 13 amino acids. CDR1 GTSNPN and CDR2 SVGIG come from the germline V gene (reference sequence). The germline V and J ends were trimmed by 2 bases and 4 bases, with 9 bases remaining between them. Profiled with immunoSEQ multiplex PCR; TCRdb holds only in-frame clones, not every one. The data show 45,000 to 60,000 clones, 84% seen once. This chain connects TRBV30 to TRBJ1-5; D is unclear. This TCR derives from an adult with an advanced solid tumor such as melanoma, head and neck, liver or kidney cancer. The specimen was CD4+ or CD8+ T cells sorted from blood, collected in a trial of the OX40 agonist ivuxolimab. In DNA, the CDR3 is TGTGCCTGGAGTCACGGCGGTAATCAGCCCCAGCATTTT. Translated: CAWSHGGNQPQHF.